One sample yielded the 31 T cell receptor beta chains listed below, sequenced in a study of blood T cell repertoires in COVID-19. TCRdb's copy holds only in-frame clones and misses some; the assay was immunoSEQ multiplex PCR. The sample lists fewer than 300,000 clones, roughly 84% occurring once. The sequenced sample was peripheral blood. The receptors come from a human donor with COVID-19, enrolled during active disease. The donor label of this sample is uncertain.

The J gene is TRBJ1-3, the V gene TRBV5-1; 11 bases map to TRBD1. This CDR3 is 16 amino acids long. Germline V gene data show CDR1 as SGHRS and CDR2 as YFSETQ. V was pared by 0 bases and J by 4 bases, with 3 bases of the junction left unmatched. The CDR3 nucleotides read TGCGCCAGCAGCTTGGGAAGGACAGGGGGCGGAAACACCATATATTTT. Protein product: CASSLGRTGGGNTIYF.

This chain links TRBV6-2 or TRBV6-3 with TRBJ1-6; no reliable D call. This CDR3 has 16 amino acids. Germline V CDR1 and CDR2: MNHEY, SVGEGT. The V gene lost 5 bases and the J gene lost 2 bases, with 13 bases spanning the gap. The CDR3 DNA follows: TGTGCCAGCAGTACCTCGGAGTGGACCTATAATTCACCCCTCCACTTT. Residues: CASSTSEWTYNSPLHF.

The CDR3 region has the DNA TGCGCCAGCAGTGAAGTATCGGGGAGCACCATATATTTT. This translates into CASSEVSGSTIYF. The chain employs TRBV10-1 and TRBJ1-3, with D uncertain. The CDR3 runs 13 residues. The ends were cut back, 3 bases at V and 9 bases at J, with 12 bases in the middle. CDR1 and CDR2 from the germline V gene are WNHNN and SYGVQD (reference sequence).

The chain is built from TRBV28 and TRBJ2-7; 8 bases are shared with TRBD2. V dropped 7 bases and J dropped 0; count of bases not matched to a gene: 20. Germline CDR1 MDHEN, CDR2 SYDVKM. CDR3 length: 19 amino acids. CDR3 loop: CASIGLRLAGEKNSYEQYF. The CDR3 DNA reads TGTGCCAGCATAGGACTCCGGCTAGCGGGTGAAAAAAACTCCTACGAGCAGTACTTC.

The chain recombines TRBV5-6 with TRBJ1-1, with D uncertain. Trimming removed 2 bases from V and 6 bases from J, with 5 bases in between. Germline V gene sequence: CDR1 SGHDT, CDR2 YYEEEE. The CDR3 is made up of 11 amino acids. CDR3 loop: CASSFQAEAFF. The CDR3 DNA reads as TGTGCCAGCAGCTTCCAGGCTGAAGCTTTCTTT.

The chain links TRBV7-2 to TRBJ1-2; D possibly corresponds to TRBD1 (6 bases). V dropped 1 base and J dropped 13 bases, with 13 bases sitting between them. The CDR3 extends over 12 amino acids. In germline, CDR1 is SGHTA, CDR2 FQGNSA. The CDR3 region has the DNA TGTGCCAGCAGCTTAGTCCGGGACAAAGTCACCTTC. It codes for CASSLVRDKVTF.

Note on this clone: The same CDR3 can be traced to other DNA sequences in this sample. The CDR3 sequence: CASSLDSVNTEAFF. CDR3 bases: TGTGCCAGCAGCTTAGATTCGGTGAACACTGAAGCTTTCTTT. The chain has TRBV11-3 and TRBJ1-1; D is unclear. The V gene's germline CDR1 is SGHNT and CDR2 YENEEA. Trimming cost V 0 bases and J 0 bases, with 5 bases left between them. This CDR3 comprises 14 residues. Complete variable domain (other parts from reference TRBV11-3 and TRBJ1-1): EAGVVQSPRYKIIEKKQPVAFWCNPISGHNTLYWYLQNLGQGPELLIRYENEEAVDDSQLPKDRFSAERLKGVDSTLKIQPAELGDSAVYLCASSLDSVNTEAFFGQGTRLTVV.

V gene TRBV9 combines with J gene TRBJ2-6; 12 bases are shared with TRBD2. The CDR3 covers 19 residues. J lost 0 bases, V lost 4 bases, and 8 bases had no gene match. Germline values: CDR1 SGDLS, CDR2 YYNGEE. CDR3 DNA sequence: TGTGCCAGCAGCACCCGACTAGCGGGGGCCGCCTCTGGGGCCAACGTCCTGACTTTC. Protein product: CASSTRLAGAASGANVLTF.

This chain connects TRBV19 to TRBJ2-2; 7 bases match TRBD1. Losses at the gene ends were 3 bases for V and 1 base for J; bases not matched to a gene: 2. CDR3 length: 15 residues. Germline assignment: CDR1 LNHDA and CDR2 SQIVND (reference sequence). DNA of the CDR3: TGTGCCAGTAGTATTAGACAGGGGAACACCGGGGAGCTGTTTTTT. This sequence encodes CASSIRQGNTGELFF.

J is TRBJ2-5 and V is TRBV19; 10 bases fit TRBD1. Losses at the gene ends were 4 bases for V and 4 bases for J; bases not matched to a gene: 6. Germline values: CDR1 LNHDA, CDR2 SQIVND (reference sequence). The CDR3 extends over 15 amino acids. CDR3 loop: CASSNRDRGGETQYF. CDR3 bases: TGTGCCAGTAGTAACCGGGACAGGGGTGGAGAGACCCAGTACTTC.

There are a few counts of this clone. CDR3 coding DNA: TGTGCCAGTAGTATGGGTAGCGCCACCTACAATGAGCAGTTCTTC. This gives the protein CASSMGSATYNEQFF. This rearrangement joins TRBV19 to TRBJ2-1; D might be TRBD2 (5 bases). Trimming stripped 3 bases from V and 2 bases from J, with 11 bases between. This CDR3 region has 15 residues. CDR1 is LNHDA, CDR2 SQIVND, per germline (reference sequence). Filled out from reference TRBV19 and TRBJ2-1, the complete variable domain reads DGGITQSPKYLFRKEGQNVTLSCEQNLNHDAMYWYRQDPGQGLRLIYYSQIVNDFQKGDIAEGYSVSREKKESFPLTVTSAQKNPTAFYLCASSMGSATYNEQFFGPGTRLTVL.

This chain links TRBV30 with TRBJ1-6; D is uncertain. The CDR3 runs 13 residues. Germline CDR1 is GTSNPN and CDR2 is SVGIG (reference sequence). V lost 5 bases and J lost 9, with 14 bases in between. The chain's CDR3 is CAWLPAGGSPLHF. CDR3 DNA: TGTGCCTGGCTACCCGCAGGAGGTTCACCCCTCCACTTT.

The chain carries TRBV5-8 and TRBJ2-1; 7 positions match TRBD2. Germline V CDR1 and CDR2: SGHTS, YDEGEE. The CDR3 spans 17 residues. V was pared by 4 bases and J by 4 bases, with 14 bases of the junction left unmatched. CDR3 DNA: TGTGCCAGCAGCGTCGGACTGGGCGGGAGTGTATACAATGAGCAGTTCTTC. Translation gives CASSVGLGGSVYNEQFF.

V is TRBV2 and J is TRBJ1-5; 9 bases map to TRBD1. This CDR3 region has 14 residues. Germline V lookup: CDR1 SNHLY, CDR2 FYNNEI. V trimming: 6 bases; J trimming: 9 bases; junction bases outside the gene matches: 9. Written as DNA, the CDR3 is TGTGCCAGCAGCTCCGGGACAGGGTATCGGCCCCAGCATTTT. This encodes CASSSGTGYRPQHF.

This rearrangement joins TRBV6-2 or TRBV6-3 to TRBJ2-7; the match to TRBD1 covers 7 bases. V lost 6 bases to trimming and J lost 7 bases; unmatched junction nucleotides: 18. CDR1 and CDR2 (germline): MNHEY, SVGEGT. The CDR3 runs to 16 residues. This chain's CDR3 is CASSPPEIDREVEQYF. CDR3 DNA: TGTGCCAGCAGCCCCCCCGAAATCGACAGGGAAGTTGAGCAGTACTTC.

This clone was recorded only once. This chain links TRBV10-1 with TRBJ2-1; the D gene is possibly TRBD2 (7 bases). The V gene's germline CDR1 is WNHNN and CDR2 SYGVQD (reference sequence). Between the trimmed V and J ends, which lost 2 bases and 0 bases, there was a span of 14 bases. This CDR3 comprises 17 residues. CDR3 amino acids: CASSERSGGNSYNEQFF. The CDR3 DNA is TGCGCCAGCAGTGAGCGTTCGGGGGGCAACTCCTACAATGAGCAGTTCTTC.

This clone came up once. The V call is TRBV28, the J call TRBJ2-7, with 9 bases that match TRBD1. V shed 6 bases and J 5 bases; nucleotides not matched to a gene: 8. The CDR3 is 14 amino acids. Germline values: CDR1 MDHEN, CDR2 SYDVKM. CDR3 loop: CASREAGQGDEQYF. Here the CDR3 DNA reads TGTGCCAGCAGGGAGGCGGGACAGGGTGACGAGCAGTACTTC.

V gene TRBV11-2 combines with J gene TRBJ2-2; 7 nucleotides align to TRBD2. The CDR3 runs to 16 residues. V dropped 2 bases and J dropped 1; count of bases not matched to a gene: 4. Germline V gene lookup returns CDR1 SGHAT and CDR2 FQNNGV. CDR3 region: CASSLTPSGNTGELFF. In nucleotides, the CDR3 is TGTGCCAGCAGCTTAACTCCTAGCGGGAACACCGGGGAGCTGTTTTTT.

A single count supports this clone. This chain uses TRBV19 with TRBJ2-7, with 8 bases identical to TRBD1. Germline values: CDR1 LNHDA, CDR2 SQIVND (reference sequence). This CDR3 has 18 residues. J gave up 4 bases and V 6 bases, and 20 bases lay outside the gene matches. Written as DNA, the CDR3 is TGTGCCAGTAGCCACACTTCTGAACTGGACAGGGAGGCGTACGAGCAGTACTTC. This codes for CASSHTSELDREAYEQYF.

The chain carries TRBV5-6 and TRBJ1-2; 11 bases are shared with TRBD1. The CDR3 sequence is 14 residues long. Trimming removed 3 bases from V and 5 bases from J; junction bases left unmatched: 3. The germline CDR1 and CDR2 sequences are SGHDT and YYEEEE. The CDR3 DNA follows: TGTGCCAGCAGCTGGGGACAGGGGGAGTATGGCTACACCTTC. This gives the protein CASSWGQGEYGYTF.

The V gene is TRBV29-1, the J gene TRBJ1-1; D uncertain. CDR1 is SQVTM and CDR2 is ANQGSEA in the germline V gene. Trimming took 7 bases from V and 1 from J, leaving 13 bases between them. This CDR3 has 13 amino acids. CDR3 DNA sequence: TGCAGCGCACACCTTTTTCGGAACACTGAAGCTTTCTTT. Its protein product is CSAHLFRNTEAFF.

J is TRBJ2-3 and V is TRBV5-1; 9 bases line up with TRBD2. This CDR3 is 17 amino acids long. V trimming: 4 bases; J trimming: 4 bases; junction bases outside the gene matches: 13. Per germline, CDR1 SGHRS and CDR2 YFSETQ. The CDR3 is CASSADVGIAGADTQYF. Written as DNA, the CDR3 is TGCGCCAGCAGCGCGGACGTGGGGATAGCGGGAGCAGATACGCAGTATTTT.

The chain is built from TRBV11-3 and TRBJ1-4; possibly TRBD1 for D (6 bases). The V end lost 3 bases, the J end lost 4 bases, and 24 bases lay between the germline ends. Germline loops: CDR1 SGHNT, CDR2 YENEEA. This CDR3 is 19 amino acids long. CDR3 loop: CASSFTGPLSTVYNEKLFF. The CDR3 nucleotides are TGTGCCAGCAGCTTTACAGGGCCATTATCTACAGTTTATAATGAAAAACTGTTTTTT. The variable domain in full, with the rest retrieved from reference TRBV11-3 and TRBJ1-4, is EAGVVQSPRYKIIEKKQPVAFWCNPISGHNTLYWYLQNLGQGPELLIRYENEEAVDDSQLPKDRFSAERLKGVDSTLKIQPAELGDSAVYLCASSFTGPLSTVYNEKLFFGSGTQLSVL.

V and J are TRBV21-1 and TRBJ2-7; TRBD1 is the table's D call, not checked against the DNA. TRBV21-1 is a pseudogene segment. There are 14 residues in the CDR3. This chain's CDR3 is CASSKGDSSYEQYF. Written as DNA, the CDR3 is TGTGCCAGCAGCAAAGGGGACAGCTCCTACGAGCAGTACTTC.

As regards this clone: The sample has other DNA sequences that encode this CDR3 too. The chain is built from TRBV18 and TRBJ1-5; D is unresolved. V was shortened by 4 bases and J by 4 bases, with 8 bases between the two germline ends. The germline V gene encodes CDR1 KGHSH and CDR2 LQKENI. This CDR3 spans 13 amino acids. The CDR3 protein is CASSLAGNQPQHF. The DNA for the CDR3 is TGTGCCAGCTCACTGGCGGGGAATCAGCCCCAGCATTTT.

The rearrangement joins TRBV30 to TRBJ2-5, with TRBD2 matching 14 bases. The CDR3 is 15 residues long. Germline lookup yields CDR1 GTSNPN and CDR2 SVGIG (reference sequence). V was clipped by 4 bases and J by 4 bases; unmatched bases: 5. The CDR3 DNA sequence: TGTGCCTGGAAGGGACTAGCGGGAGAACGAGAGACCCAGTACTTC. Translating gives CAWKGLAGERETQYF. Filled out from reference TRBV30 and TRBJ2-5, the complete variable domain reads SQTIHQWPATLVQPVGSPLSLECTVEGTSNPNLYWYRQAAGRGLQLLFYSVGIGQISSEVPQNLSASRPQDRQFILSSKKLLLSDSGFYLCAWKGLAGERETQYFGPGTRLLVL.

This chain connects TRBV30 to TRBJ1-1; D is possibly TRBD1 (5 bases). CDR3 length equals 12 residues. CDR1 GTSNPN and CDR2 SVGIG come from the germline V gene (reference sequence). V was trimmed by 2 bases and J by 4 bases, leaving 8 bases between them. This CDR3 is CAWSPGVTEAFF. Here the CDR3 DNA reads TGTGCCTGGAGTCCGGGGGTCACTGAAGCTTTCTTT. The variable domain in full, completed from reference TRBV30 and TRBJ1-1, reads SQTIHQWPATLVQPVGSPLSLECTVEGTSNPNLYWYRQAAGRGLQLLFYSVGIGQISSEVPQNLSASRPQDRQFILSSKKLLLSDSGFYLCAWSPGVTEAFFGQGTRLTVV.

V is TRBV6-5 and J is TRBJ1-5; D unclear. CDR1 and CDR2 from the germline V gene are MNHEY and SVGAGI. The CDR3 has 15 amino acids. Trimming took 6 bases from V and 7 from J, leaving 19 bases between them. The CDR3 nucleotides are TGTGCCAGCAGCTCTTATATGGGTTCGGGGCAGCCCCAGCATTTT. This codes for CASSSYMGSGQPQHF.

The chain is built from TRBV28 and TRBJ1-1; maybe TRBD1 (5 bases). This CDR3 has 17 residues. Germline-derived CDR1 and CDR2 are MDHEN and SYDVKM. V lost 2 bases and J 4 bases, leaving 20 bases between the germline ends. The CDR3 loop reads CASSLPGLGLVGTEAFF. The CDR3, as DNA: TGTGCCAGCAGTTTACCAGGGTTGGGTTTGGTTGGCACTGAAGCTTTCTTT.

The CDR3 nucleotides are TGTGCCAGCAGGGCGACAGGGGGCATTGAAGCTTTCTTT. Translated: CASRATGGIEAFF. This chain joins TRBV28 and TRBJ1-1, with 10 bases that match TRBD1. Germline CDR1 MDHEN, CDR2 SYDVKM. The CDR3 loop spans 13 amino acids. The V gene end was trimmed by 6 bases and the J gene end by 7 bases; junction bases not matched to a gene: 5.

The chain links TRBV2 to TRBJ2-1; D gene unclear. Germline V gives CDR1 SNHLY, CDR2 FYNNEI. CDR3 length: 13 amino acids. The V gene lost 5 bases and the J gene lost 6 bases, with 11 bases spanning the gap. CDR3 in amino acids: CASSLTPVNEQFF. CDR3 coding DNA: TGTGCCAGCAGTCTAACGCCCGTCAATGAGCAGTTCTTC.